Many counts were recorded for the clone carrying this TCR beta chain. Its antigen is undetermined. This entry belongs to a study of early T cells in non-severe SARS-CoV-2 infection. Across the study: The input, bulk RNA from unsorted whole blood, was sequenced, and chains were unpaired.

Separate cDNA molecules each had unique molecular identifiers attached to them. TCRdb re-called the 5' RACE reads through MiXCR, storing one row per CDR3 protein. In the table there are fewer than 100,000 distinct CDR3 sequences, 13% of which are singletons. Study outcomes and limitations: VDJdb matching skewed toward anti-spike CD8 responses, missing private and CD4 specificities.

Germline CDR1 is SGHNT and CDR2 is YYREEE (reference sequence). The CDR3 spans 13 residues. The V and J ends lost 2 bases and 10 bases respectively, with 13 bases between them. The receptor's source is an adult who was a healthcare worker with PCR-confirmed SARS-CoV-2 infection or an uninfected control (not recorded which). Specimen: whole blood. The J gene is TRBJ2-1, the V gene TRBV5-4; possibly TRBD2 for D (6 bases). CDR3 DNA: TGTGCCAGCAGCTTCGGGAGTACGGAAGAGCAGTTCTTC. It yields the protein CASSFGSTEEQFF.